The 30 T cell receptor beta chains reported below all come from one sample, sequenced in a study of shared clonotypes between healthy human individuals (TCRdb year 2020). Library generation was performed with the immunoSEQ multiplex PCR assay. The table comes from immuneACCESS by way of TCRdb, which keeps in-frame sequences with V and J called. Part of the clones is missing from these tables; in studies checked, under half for an unresolved V gene and the rest for unknown reasons. This sample is represented by some 2,500,000 clones; just under 95% of them were singletons. The ten largest make up around 0.38% of the sample. Sample: naive CD4+ T cells from PBMCs. In light of the paper, this sample's cell subset or site label describes: CD45RA+ positively selected. These receptors were collected from a man younger than 35 in good health. Some clones in this sample may be carry-over from other donors' samples.

This chain links TRBV28 with TRBJ2-7, with D possibly TRBD1 on 6 matching bases. The CDR3 is 16 residues long. Germline-derived CDR1 and CDR2 are MDHEN and SYDVKM. V lost 3 bases to trimming and J lost 2 bases, with 17 bases between them. The CDR3 is CASSFSFVGATYEQYF. The CDR3 DNA follows: TGTGCCAGCAGTTTTTCCTTTGTGGGGGCGACCTACGAGCAGTACTTC. Variable domain in full (rest from reference TRBV28 and TRBJ2-7): DVKVTQSSRYLVKRTGEKVFLECVQDMDHENMFWYRQDPGLGLRLIYFSYDVKMKEKGDIPEGYSVSREKKERFSLILESASTNQTSMYLCASSFSFVGATYEQYFGPGTRLTVT.

V gene TRBV6-6 combines with J gene TRBJ1-1, with D hard to call. The CDR3 has 11 amino acids. V was clipped by 11 bases and J by 7 bases, with 14 bases between them. CDR1 and CDR2 from the germline V gene are MNHNY and SVGAGI (reference sequence). The CDR3 bases are TGTGCCGCCTTGAGGGCAGATGAAGCTTTCTTT. This translates into CAALRADEAFF.

For this clone: Other nucleotide sequences from this sample produce the same CDR3. This sequence joins TRBV7-8 and TRBJ1-5; the D is unclear. Trimming pared 3 bases from V and 4 bases from J, leaving 13 bases between. Looked up from germline, CDR1 is SGHVS and CDR2 is FQNEAQ. This CDR3 comprises 15 residues. CDR3 DNA: TGTGCCAGCAGCTTGGGCCGCCTACGAAATCAGCCCCAGCATTTT. Translation: CASSLGRLRNQPQHF.

The chain couples TRBV14 to TRBJ2-7, with TRBD2 matching over 8 bases. In germline, CDR1 is SGHDN, CDR2 FVKESK. V dropped 4 bases and J dropped 3; count of bases not matched to a gene: 5. The CDR3 is 14 residues long. CDR3 sequence: CASSLTGTSYEQYF. The CDR3 coding sequence is TGTGCCAGCAGCCTCACCGGGACTAGCTACGAGCAGTACTTC.

The chain recombines TRBV9 with TRBJ2-7, with D possibly matching TRBD2 (6 bases). CDR1 and CDR2 from the germline V gene are SGDLS and YYNGEE. Between the trimmed V and J ends, which lost 4 bases and 0 bases, there was a span of 11 bases. The CDR3 runs to 14 residues. The CDR3, as DNA: TGTGCCAGCAGCCCGACGGGGGACTCCTACGAGCAGTACTTC. Translating gives CASSPTGDSYEQYF.

V gene TRBV29-1 combines with J gene TRBJ1-4; D possibly corresponds to TRBD1 (6 bases). Trimming removed 6 bases at V and 12 bases at J, with 14 bases between. From germline, CDR1 is SQVTM and CDR2 ANQGSEA. This CDR3 is built from 11 residues. Written as DNA, the CDR3 is TGCAGCGTGAAGGGCGCAGGGGAACTGTTTTTT. It yields the protein CSVKGAGELFF. The complete variable domain, with remaining parts taken from reference TRBV29-1 and TRBJ1-4, reads SAVISQKPSRDICQRGTSLTIQCQVDSQVTMMFWYRQQPGQSLTLIATANQGSEATYESGFVIDKFPISRPNLTFSTLTVSNMSPEDSSIYLCSVKGAGELFFGSGTQLSVL.

V is TRBV2 and J is TRBJ2-3, with 8 bases aligning to TRBD2. CDR1 SNHLY and CDR2 FYNNEI come from the germline V gene. The CDR3 sequence is 14 residues long. With 7 bases clipped from V and 2 bases from J, the junction kept 5 bases outside the gene matches. The chain's CDR3 is CASKTSGFTDTQYF. The CDR3 nucleotides are TGTGCCAGCAAAACTAGCGGATTCACAGATACGCAGTATTTT.

The chain combines TRBV28 with TRBJ1-2; D might be TRBD1 (6 bases). Germline-derived CDR1 and CDR2 are MDHEN and SYDVKM. V was trimmed by 4 bases and J by 4 bases, leaving 16 bases between them. The CDR3 is made up of 15 amino acids. The CDR3: CASSSRGGFIYGYTF. The CDR3 nucleotides read TGTGCCAGCAGTTCTCGAGGGGGTTTTATCTATGGCTACACCTTC.

The chain joins TRBV6-6 to TRBJ1-5; perhaps TRBD1 as D (5 bases). Trimming cost V 5 bases and J 9 bases, with 14 bases left between them. Looked up from germline, CDR1 is MNHNY and CDR2 is SVGAGI (reference sequence). CDR3 length equals 13 residues. This chain's CDR3 is CASSPPGGGPQHF. The CDR3 DNA sequence: TGTGCCAGCAGTCCCCCCGGTGGGGGGCCCCAGCATTTT.

J is TRBJ2-4 and V is TRBV7-9, with D unclear. The V and J ends lost 2 bases and 1 base respectively, with 9 bases between them. Germline loops: CDR1 SEHNR, CDR2 FQNEAQ (reference sequence). This CDR3 comprises 15 residues. The CDR3 is CASSLSPRAKNIQYF. The CDR3 bases are TGTGCCAGCAGCTTATCTCCCAGGGCCAAAAACATTCAGTACTTC.

The chain has TRBV5-1 and TRBJ2-5, with 7 bases identical to TRBD1. Trimming cost V 6 bases and J 5 bases; bases outside gene matches: 10. Germline-derived CDR1 and CDR2 are SGHRS and YFSETQ. This CDR3 spans 14 amino acids. CDR3 residues: CASIDRGGGETQYF. CDR3 nucleotide sequence: TGCGCCAGCATAGACAGAGGGGGCGGTGAGACCCAGTACTTC. Supplemented by reference TRBV5-1 and TRBJ2-5, the full variable domain reads KAGVTQTPRYLIKTRGQQVTLSCSPISGHRSVSWYQQTPGQGLQFLFEYFSETQRNKGNFPGRFSGRQFSNSRSEMNVSTLELGDSALYLCASIDRGGGETQYFGPGTRLLVL.

This chain connects TRBV28 to TRBJ1-2, with D unresolved. This CDR3 has 12 amino acids. CDR1 is MDHEN and CDR2 is SYDVKM in the germline V gene. The V gene lost 8 bases and the J gene lost 2 bases, with 9 bases spanning the gap. The CDR3 loop reads CASLYGNYGYTF. CDR3 nucleotides: TGTGCCAGCCTGTACGGGAACTATGGCTACACCTTC.

The chain uses TRBV4-2 and TRBJ2-7, with D unresolved. Germline V gene sequence: CDR1 LGHNA, CDR2 YNFKEQ. With 3 bases removed from V and 3 bases from J, the gap between germline ends came to 9 bases. The CDR3 is made up of 13 amino acids. CDR3 in amino acids: CASSQGFNYEQYF. For the CDR3, the DNA is TGTGCCAGCAGCCAGGGGTTCAACTACGAGCAGTACTTC.

The chain couples TRBV7-2 to TRBJ2-7; D might be TRBD1 (5 bases). Trimming shortened V by 0 bases and J by 2 bases, and 8 bases separated the two germline ends. CDR1 is SGHTA and CDR2 is FQGNSA in the germline V gene. The CDR3 has 14 residues. The chain's CDR3 is CASSLALGPYEQYF. The CDR3, as DNA: TGTGCCAGCAGCTTAGCGCTGGGGCCCTACGAGCAGTACTTC.

The rearrangement joins TRBV9 to TRBJ1-2, with D possibly TRBD1 on 6 matching bases. CDR1 and CDR2 (germline): SGDLS, YYNGEE. CDR3 length: 13 amino acids. The ends were cut back, 3 bases at V and 3 bases at J, with 9 bases in the middle. In nucleotides, the CDR3 is TGTGCCAGCAGCGCGTGGACAGACTATGGCTACACCTTC. Its translation is CASSAWTDYGYTF.

V is TRBV5-1 and J is TRBJ2-7, with D perhaps assigned TRBD1 or TRBD2 (5 bases each). V gave up 0 bases and J gave up 5 bases, with 12 bases separating them. CDR1 is SGHRS and CDR2 is YFSETQ in the germline V gene. This CDR3 spans 14 amino acids. Here the CDR3 reads CASSLVFMGDEQYF. The CDR3 nucleotides are TGCGCCAGCAGCTTGGTATTCATGGGGGACGAGCAGTACTTC. Using reference TRBV5-1 and TRBJ2-7 for the parts outside the CDR3, the full variable domain is KAGVTQTPRYLIKTRGQQVTLSCSPISGHRSVSWYQQTPGQGLQFLFEYFSETQRNKGNFPGRFSGRQFSNSRSEMNVSTLELGDSALYLCASSLVFMGDEQYFGPGTRLTVT.

This clone was observed once. The V call is TRBV6-1, the J call TRBJ2-1, with 10 bases identical to TRBD2. With 2 bases clipped from V and 9 bases from J, the junction kept 7 bases outside the gene matches. The CDR3 loop spans 15 amino acids. The germline CDR1 and CDR2 sequences are MNHNS and SASEGT. CDR3 in DNA: TGTGCCAGCAGTGAATCGCTAGCGGGAGCGCGTGAGCAGTTCTTC. Translating it yields CASSESLAGAREQFF.

V usage is TRBV6-5 and J usage is TRBJ1-2; D gene uncertain. Per germline, CDR1 MNHEY and CDR2 SVGAGI. The CDR3 covers 13 residues. V gave up 1 base and J gave up 7 bases, with 10 bases separating them. The CDR3 sequence: CASSYLAASGYTF. In DNA form, the CDR3 reads TGTGCCAGCAGTTACTTGGCAGCATCTGGCTACACCTTC.

The chain employs TRBV7-3 and TRBJ2-1, with TRBD2 identical over 8 bases. The CDR3 sequence is 13 residues long. The V gene end was trimmed by 5 bases and the J gene end by 8 bases; junction bases not matched to a gene: 5. The germline V gene has CDR1 SGHTA and CDR2 FQGTGA. Here the CDR3 reads CASSPRGGYEQFF. The CDR3 DNA follows: TGTGCCAGCAGCCCACGGGGGGGCTATGAGCAGTTCTTC.

The V call is TRBV30, the J call TRBJ2-7, with 8 bases that match TRBD1. Germline V gives CDR1 GTSNPN, CDR2 SVGIG (reference sequence). The CDR3 contains 16 residues. The J segment lost 5 bases and the V segment lost 0 bases, leaving 12 bases of the junction unmatched. The CDR3 bases are TGTGCCTGGAGTGTAACTCGGCGGGCAGGGGGCAACGAGCAGTACTTC. Residues: CAWSVTRRAGGNEQYF.

The J gene is TRBJ2-2, the V gene TRBV28; D is uncertain. CDR3 size: 13 residues. The germline V gene has CDR1 MDHEN and CDR2 SYDVKM. Trimming pared 5 bases from V and 4 bases from J, leaving 8 bases between. The CDR3 bases are TGTGCCAGCAGTCCCGCCCTCACCGGGGAGCTGTTTTTT. It translates to CASSPALTGELFF.

For the CDR3, the DNA is TGTGCCAGCAGCGTAGGGGGCCAGGGTGGGGCCAACGTCCTGACTTTC. As protein: CASSVGGQGGANVLTF. The chain links TRBV9 to TRBJ2-6, with D possibly being TRBD1 (5 bases). In germline, CDR1 is SGDLS, CDR2 YYNGEE. The CDR3 runs 16 residues. Trimming cost V 0 bases and J 3 bases, with 10 bases left between them.

As regards this clone: Other DNA sequences within the sample encode an identical CDR3. The CDR3 DNA reads TGTGCCATCAGTGACAGGGGGAACACTGAAGCTTTCTTT. Translated, it gives CAISDRGNTEAFF. J is TRBJ1-1 and V is TRBV10-3; D is perhaps TRBD1 (6 bases). Germline CDR1 and CDR2: ENHRY and SYGVKD. Trimming cost V 3 bases and J 1 base, with 6 bases left between them. The CDR3 covers 13 residues.

The DNA of the CDR3 is TGTGCCAGCAGCGCCTCGGGACAGGGGTTCACAGATACGCAGTATTTT. Encoded protein: CASSASGQGFTDTQYF. The chain employs TRBV5-6 and TRBJ2-3, with TRBD1 matching over 10 bases. CDR1 and CDR2 from the germline V gene are SGHDT and YYEEEE. The CDR3 consists of 16 residues. J was trimmed by 2 bases and V by 4 bases; bases with no gene match: 7.

About this clone itself: This CDR3 is also generated by other DNA sequences in the sample. The genes are TRBV18 and TRBJ1-1, with D possibly TRBD1 on 5 matching bases. CDR1 and CDR2 from the germline V gene are KGHSH and LQKENI. V lost 3 bases and J 2 bases, leaving 10 bases between the germline ends. The CDR3 loop spans 14 amino acids. CDR3 in amino acids: CASSPGGGNTEAFF. The CDR3 DNA is TGTGCCAGCTCACCGGGGGGAGGAAACACTGAAGCTTTCTTT.

V gene TRBV11-1 combines with J gene TRBJ2-7; TRBD2 agrees at 13 bases. Looked up from germline, CDR1 is SGHAT and CDR2 is FQDESV (reference sequence). The CDR3 spans 15 residues. J lost 1 base, V lost 4 bases, and 1 base had no gene match. As DNA, the CDR3 is TGTGCCAGCAGCTGGACTAGCGGGGGTTCCTACGAGCAGTACTTC. It encodes CASSWTSGGSYEQYF.

The chain uses TRBV19 and TRBJ2-2; D gene ambiguous. The V end lost 5 bases, the J end lost 1 base, and 14 bases lay between the germline ends. This CDR3 region has 16 residues. Germline V gene sequence: CDR1 LNHDA, CDR2 SQIVND (reference sequence). CDR3 loop: CASSLALGLNTGELFF. As DNA, the CDR3 is TGTGCCAGTAGTCTTGCGTTAGGTTTGAACACCGGGGAGCTGTTTTTT.

As regards this clone: This specimen includes other DNA sequences encoding the same CDR3. This chain links TRBV7-2 with TRBJ2-5, with 7 bases fitting TRBD1. The CDR3 has 15 amino acids. Losses at the gene ends were 3 bases for V and 1 base for J; bases not matched to a gene: 5. Germline values: CDR1 SGHTA, CDR2 FQGNSA. The CDR3 sequence: CASSLAGTAQETQYF. CDR3 nucleotides: TGTGCCAGCAGCTTGGCAGGGACAGCCCAAGAGACCCAGTACTTC.

The chain recombines TRBV7-6 with TRBJ1-2, with 9 bases fitting TRBD1. From germline, CDR1 is SGHVS and CDR2 FNYEAQ. This CDR3 is 16 amino acids long. J lost 8 bases, V lost 5 bases, and 15 bases had no gene match. The CDR3 region has the DNA TGTGCCAGCAGCCCCTCCCGTACAGGGGGCCGGGGCGGCTACACCTTC. Translating it yields CASSPSRTGGRGGYTF.

The chain has TRBV6-1 and TRBJ2-2, with D unclear. V lost 3 bases to trimming and J lost 2 bases, with 7 bases between them. Germline CDR1 is MNHNS and CDR2 is SASEGT. The CDR3 covers 14 residues. The DNA for the CDR3 is TGTGCCAGCAGTGAGGGTCCAAACACCGGGGAGCTGTTTTTT. This sequence encodes CASSEGPNTGELFF.